This TCR beta chain is drawn from a study of cytomegalovirus exposure and HLA in healthy donors. The overall study: An analysis done earlier identified more than 90 million unique TCR beta sequences from about 180 million T cells. Most donors, 70% to 85% of a few hundred genotyped, fell in the Caucasian-associated ancestry cluster. Study outcomes and limitations: A later look showed TCR association rates differing by HLA locus, highest for DRB1 and lowest for HLA-C.

Use of 60 Vbeta and 13 Jbeta primers characterized the PCR. Per the authors' pipeline: Counted up in a later analysis, unique TCR beta chains came to about 80 million, with around 12 million shared. Libraries were prepared by immunoSEQ multiplex PCR; TCRdb keeps only in-frame clonotypes and omits some of them. V and J calls and clone size are as listed in that table; D and trimming were resolved from the DNA. The sample holds fewer than 95,000 clones, roughly 79% seen once. Notes on this clone: Its antigen is not known.

The receptor was derived from a man younger than 40 in good health and CMV-seronegative. Sequenced material: PBMCs.

The CDR3 nucleotides are TGTGCCAGCAGTCCTAACCTAGGTTTTACGCGTAATGAGCAGTTCTTC. The encoded protein is CASSPNLGFTRNEQFF. This chain joins TRBV27 and TRBJ2-1, with D hard to call. CDR3 size: 16 residues. V lost 5 bases, J lost 7 bases, and 21 bases lay in between. Germline CDR1 reads MNHEY; CDR2 reads SMNVEV (reference sequence).